The 13 T cell receptor beta chains given below trace back to one sample, sequenced in a study of identifying expanded T cells in peripheral blood. The repertoire was sequenced with immunoSEQ multiplex PCR; TCRdb's copy has only in-frame clones and lacks some. This sample has around 85,000 clones, with 70% to 90% found just once. The sample taken for sequencing was blood. Source of these receptors: a person aged 18 to 75 in good health.

This chain uses TRBV5-4 with TRBJ2-3; D not certain. Trimming shortened V by 2 bases and J by 4 bases, and 11 bases separated the two germline ends. CDR1 and CDR2 from the germline V gene are SGHNT and YYREEE (reference sequence). CDR3 length: 14 amino acids. CDR3 sequence: CASSFFHTPDTQYF. CDR3 in DNA: TGTGCCAGCAGCTTCTTCCACACACCAGATACGCAGTATTTT. Looking up the rest from reference TRBV5-4 and TRBJ2-3 gives the full variable domain: ETGVTQSPTHLIKTRGQQVTLRCSSQSGHNTVSWYQQALGQGPQFIFQYYREEENGRGNFPPRFSGLQFPNYSSELNVNALELDDSALYLCASSFFHTPDTQYFGPGTRLTVL.

V usage is TRBV4-1 and J usage is TRBJ1-5; D unclear. V lost 0 bases to trimming and J lost 6 bases, with 9 bases between them. CDR3 length: 14 amino acids. CDR1 is MGHRA, CDR2 YSYEKL, per germline. The CDR3 bases are TGCGCCAGCAGCCAAGATGAGAGAAGTCAGCCCCAGCATTTT. Amino acid sequence: CASSQDERSQPQHF.

The genes are TRBV28 and TRBJ2-6, with D possibly TRBD1 on 5 matching bases. Trimming pared 3 bases from V and 3 bases from J, leaving 9 bases between. Germline V gene data show CDR1 as MDHEN and CDR2 as SYDVKM. The CDR3 is 15 amino acids. The DNA of the CDR3 is TGTGCCAGCAGTTTCGGCAGGGTTGGGGCCAACGTCCTGACTTTC. Amino acid sequence: CASSFGRVGANVLTF.

The CDR3 spells CASSLADRVNGWTF. Here the CDR3 DNA reads TGTGCCAGCAGCTTAGCTGACAGGGTAAATGGTTGGACCTTC. The rearrangement links TRBV7-9 to TRBJ1-2, with 7 bases lining up with TRBD1. This CDR3 comprises 14 residues. The V gene end was trimmed by 0 bases and the J gene end by 14 bases; junction bases not matched to a gene: 12. Looked up from germline, CDR1 is SEHNR and CDR2 is FQNEAQ (reference sequence).

The chain carries TRBV5-1 and TRBJ1-3, with D unclear. Germline CDR1 is SGHRS and CDR2 is YFSETQ. The CDR3 runs to 16 residues. V lost 0 bases and J lost 1, with 11 bases in between. The CDR3 region is CASSLGGVESGNTIYF. The CDR3 nucleotides are TGCGCCAGCAGCTTGGGAGGCGTAGAATCTGGAAACACCATATATTTT.

The chain joins TRBV4-2 to TRBJ1-2; D unclear. Per germline, CDR1 LGHNA and CDR2 YNFKEQ. With 3 bases removed from V and 8 bases from J, the gap between germline ends came to 16 bases. This CDR3 has 14 amino acids. Here the CDR3 reads CASSQWPPSGGYTF. The CDR3, as DNA: TGTGCCAGCAGCCAGTGGCCCCCCTCTGGAGGCTACACCTTC.

This chain links TRBV5-5 with TRBJ2-2, with 8 bases lining up with TRBD1. The CDR3 covers 15 residues. Trimming took 5 bases from V and 5 from J; bases not matched to a gene: 8. Germline V gene lookup returns CDR1 SGHKS and CDR2 YYEKEE (reference sequence). CDR3 loop: CASRKPGGETGELFF. CDR3 DNA: TGTGCCAGCAGGAAACCAGGGGGCGAGACCGGGGAGCTGTTTTTT.

The CDR3 nucleotides read TGTGCCAGCAGCTCTCTGCCTGGGACAGGGACTGATCAGCCCCAGCATTTT. It is translated as CASSSLPGTGTDQPQHF. The V gene is TRBV7-9, the J gene TRBJ1-5; TRBD1 aligns across 9 bases. Germline loops: CDR1 SEHNR, CDR2 FQNEAQ (reference sequence). This CDR3 comprises 17 residues. V dropped 4 bases and J dropped 5; count of bases not matched to a gene: 12.

This clone came up once. The genes are TRBV2 and TRBJ2-7, with TRBD1 identical over 7 bases. The germline V gene has CDR1 SNHLY and CDR2 FYNNEI. This CDR3 spans 13 amino acids. Trimming removed 4 bases from V and 3 bases from J; junction bases left unmatched: 3. CDR3 loop: CASSGRTGYEQYF. DNA for the CDR3: TGTGCCAGCAGTGGACGGACAGGCTACGAGCAGTACTTC.

This clone was recorded only once. The chain uses TRBV5-6 and TRBJ2-7; TRBD1 matches 8 bases. This CDR3 spans 14 amino acids. V was pared by 5 bases and J by 3 bases, with 7 bases of the junction left unmatched. CDR1 and CDR2 (germline): SGHDT, YYEEEE. The DNA of the CDR3 is TGTGCCAGCAGACCACAGGGGGAACTCTACGAGCAGTACTTC. Translated: CASRPQGELYEQYF.

The chain employs TRBV6-6 and TRBJ1-2; no clear D gene. The CDR3 has 12 amino acids. Germline V gene lookup returns CDR1 MNHNY and CDR2 SVGAGI (reference sequence). The V end lost 6 bases, the J end lost 6 bases, and 11 bases lay between the germline ends. The CDR3 region has the DNA TGTGCCAGCAGCCCTGGGGTCCATGGCTACACCTTC. Translation gives CASSPGVHGYTF.

This rearrangement joins TRBV19 to TRBJ2-1, with D possibly being TRBD2 (5 bases). Trimming left V 6 bases short and J 9 bases short, with 15 bases between. The CDR3 contains 13 residues. Per germline, CDR1 LNHDA and CDR2 SQIVND (reference sequence). The CDR3 nucleotides read TGTGCCAGTAGAGCAATGAGGAGGCCTGAGCAGTTCTTC. It translates to CASRAMRRPEQFF.

This clone has only one observation. The chain has TRBV11-2 and TRBJ1-2; unclear D gene. Per the germline V gene, CDR1 is SGHAT and CDR2 is FQNNGV. V lost 5 bases and J lost 0, with 10 bases in between. The CDR3 consists of 14 residues. This CDR3 is CASSTSESNYGYTF. The CDR3 DNA is TGTGCCAGCAGCACCAGTGAGTCTAACTATGGCTACACCTTC.